Below, 22 T cell receptor beta chains from the same sample are listed, as sequenced in a study of blood T cell repertoires in COVID-19. TCRdb's copy holds only in-frame clones and misses some; the assay was immunoSEQ multiplex PCR. Of 90,000 or so clones listed, approximately 88% are singletons. What was sequenced was peripheral blood. Receptors were obtained from a man in his fifties or sixties with COVID-19, enrolled during active disease.

The V and J genes are TRBV5-1 and TRBJ1-4; D perhaps matches TRBD1 (5 bases). V was cut by 3 bases and J by 4 bases, with 7 bases left in between. Germline V gene sequence: CDR1 SGHRS, CDR2 YFSETQ. This CDR3 region has 13 residues. The CDR3 DNA reads TGCGCCAGCAGCTCAGACAGTAATGAAAAACTGTTTTTT. This codes for CASSSDSNEKLFF.

The chain links TRBV11-2 to TRBJ2-7, with 10 bases fitting TRBD2. J lost 4 bases, V lost 3 bases, and 3 bases had no gene match. The CDR3 has 14 amino acids. From germline, CDR1 is SGHAT and CDR2 FQNNGV. The CDR3, as DNA: TGTGCCAGCAGCTTTCTAGCGGGAGATTACGAGCAGTACTTC. This gives the protein CASSFLAGDYEQYF.

This clone appeared once. The chain has TRBV9 and TRBJ2-5, with 13 positions matching TRBD2. The CDR3 totals 16 residues. Germline V gene lookup returns CDR1 SGDLS and CDR2 YYNGEE. J was trimmed by 4 bases and V by 2 bases; bases with no gene match: 5. The CDR3 DNA follows: TGTGCCAGCAGCGTCGCACTAGCGGGAGGGACAGAGACCCAGTACTTC. It codes for CASSVALAGGTETQYF.

The chain carries TRBV3-1 (or the pseudogene TRBV3-2) and TRBJ2-1; possibly TRBD2 for D (8 bases). Trimming stripped 8 bases from V and 6 bases from J, with 17 bases between. This CDR3 contains 14 residues. Germline CDR1 is LGHDT and CDR2 is YNNKEL (reference sequence). CDR3 sequence reads: CASSREGAFNEQFF. CDR3 nucleotides: TGTGCCAGCTCCCGGGAGGGGGCCTTCAATGAGCAGTTCTTC.

As DNA, the CDR3 is TGCAGTGCTAGTATCCCGACAGGGTCCAATCAGCCCCAGCATTTT. Translation gives CSASIPTGSNQPQHF. The chain couples TRBV20-1 to TRBJ1-5; 7 bases align to TRBD1. This CDR3 is 15 amino acids long. The V gene's germline CDR1 is DFQATT and CDR2 SNEGSKA (reference sequence). J was trimmed by 3 bases and V by 3 bases; bases with no gene match: 8.

V is TRBV6-6 and J is TRBJ2-5, with 7 bases matching TRBD2. Germline trimming cut 4 bases from V and 4 bases from J; bases unmatched to any gene: 3. This CDR3 is built from 13 residues. Germline lookup yields CDR1 MNHNY and CDR2 SVGAGI (reference sequence). CDR3 coding DNA: TGTGCCAGCAGTTTCACGGGGGGAGAGACCCAGTACTTC. Protein: CASSFTGGETQYF.

V gene TRBV5-1 combines with J gene TRBJ2-4; weak D call: TRBD2 (6 bases). In germline, CDR1 is SGHRS, CDR2 YFSETQ. V lost 1 base, J lost 5 bases, and 13 bases lay in between. CDR3 length equals 15 residues. The CDR3 reads CASSLNSGVENIQYF. The CDR3 coding sequence is TGCGCCAGCAGCTTGAACTCGGGGGTGGAAAACATTCAGTACTTC.

The J gene is TRBJ1-4, the V gene TRBV2; TRBD1 aligns across 8 bases. The trim removed 7 bases at V and 0 bases at J, leaving 16 bases unmatched. The CDR3 sequence is 19 residues long. CDR1 is SNHLY and CDR2 is FYNNEI in the germline V gene. CDR3 bases: TGTGCCAGCACTGTCCGAGGACAGGGTTTCCCAGCAACTAATGAAAAACTGTTTTTT. This sequence encodes CASTVRGQGFPATNEKLFF.

The chain employs TRBV19 and TRBJ1-4; 7 bases align to TRBD1. The CDR3 has 15 residues. Germline trimming cut 5 bases from V and 3 bases from J; bases unmatched to any gene: 6. Germline V gene lookup returns CDR1 LNHDA and CDR2 SQIVND (reference sequence). CDR3 protein: CASSVDRVSNEKLFF. CDR3 DNA: TGTGCCAGTAGTGTCGACAGGGTCTCTAATGAAAAACTGTTTTTT.

The V gene is TRBV19, the J gene TRBJ2-5; 11 bases are shared with TRBD2. Unmatched junction bases numbered 6, after V lost 4 bases and J lost 2 bases. This CDR3 has 16 residues. Germline CDR1 LNHDA, CDR2 SQIVND (reference sequence). This CDR3 reads CASSTRLAGKQETQYF. CDR3 DNA sequence: TGTGCCAGTAGTACTCGACTAGCGGGGAAACAAGAGACCCAGTACTTC. The whole variable domain, remainder taken from reference TRBV19 and TRBJ2-5, is DGGITQSPKYLFRKEGQNVTLSCEQNLNHDAMYWYRQDPGQGLRLIYYSQIVNDFQKGDIAEGYSVSREKKESFPLTVTSAQKNPTAFYLCASSTRLAGKQETQYFGPGTRLLVL.

The table lists this clone with a few counts. Distinct nucleotide sequences in the sample also encode this CDR3. This chain links TRBV18 with TRBJ1-6, with TRBD1 matching over 11 bases. The CDR3 is 15 amino acids. CDR1 and CDR2 (germline): KGHSH, LQKENI. The trim removed 3 bases at V and 7 bases at J, leaving 2 bases unmatched. This chain's CDR3 is CASSPDRGQNSPLHF. CDR3 nucleotide sequence: TGTGCCAGCTCACCGGACAGGGGGCAGAATTCACCCCTCCACTTT.

The CDR3 DNA reads as TGTGCCAGCAGCTTGGGGACGACAGGGTATTACGAGCAGTACTTC. Translating gives CASSLGTTGYYEQYF. This chain connects TRBV5-5 to TRBJ2-7; the match to TRBD1 covers 7 bases. V lost 0 bases, J lost 4 bases, and 7 bases stayed unmatched. The CDR3 has 15 amino acids. Germline V CDR1 and CDR2: SGHKS, YYEKEE (reference sequence). The full variable domain, completed using reference TRBV5-5 and TRBJ2-7, is DAGVTQSPTHLIKTRGQQVTLRCSPISGHKSVSWYQQVLGQGPQFIFQYYEKEERGRGNFPDRFSARQFPNYSSELNVNALLLGDSALYLCASSLGTTGYYEQYFGPGTRLTVT.

In regard to this clone: One end of the junction varies from germline; a read error may be responsible. The chain joins TRBV28 to TRBJ1-3, with D possibly TRBD1 on 5 matching bases. CDR1 MDHEN and CDR2 SYDVKM come from the germline V gene. There are 15 residues in the CDR3. The DNA of the CDR3 is TGCGCCGCCCGGGGACTCTCCCGGGGTGGAAACACCATATATTTT. It is translated as CAARGLSRGGNTIYF.

The rearrangement uses TRBV7-6 and TRBJ2-1, with a weak D call TRBD2 (7 bases). The CDR3 runs to 17 residues. CDR1 is SGHVS, CDR2 FNYEAQ, per germline. V shed 6 bases and J shed 3 bases, with 21 bases lying between them. CDR3 sequence (DNA): TGTGCCAGCAGTTTCATGGGGGGGGGCACCCACTACAATGAGCAGTTCTTC. Its protein is CASSFMGGGTHYNEQFF.

The V call is TRBV29-1, the J call TRBJ2-3, with no clear D. The V end was cut by 6 bases, the J end by 2 bases, with 3 bases between. The CDR3 consists of 10 residues. Per the germline V gene, CDR1 is SQVTM and CDR2 is ANQGSEA. Written as DNA, the CDR3 is TGCAGCGTGTACACAGATACGCAGTATTTT. This translates into CSVYTDTQYF.

The chain employs TRBV10-3 and TRBJ2-1; a weak D match, TRBD2 (5 bases). Trimming cost V 0 bases and J 1 base, with 10 bases left between them. Per germline, CDR1 ENHRY and CDR2 SYGVKD. The CDR3 is 16 amino acids. This CDR3 reads CAISESRRGSYNEQFF. In nucleotides, the CDR3 is TGTGCCATCAGTGAGTCGAGACGGGGATCCTACAATGAGCAGTTCTTC.

V gene TRBV13 combines with J gene TRBJ2-3; maybe TRBD2 (6 bases). CDR1 and CDR2 (germline): PRHDT, FYEKMQ (reference sequence). This CDR3 has 15 amino acids. V was shortened by 5 bases and J by 5 bases, with 17 bases between the two germline ends. CDR3 DNA: TGTGCCAGCAGCCGCCGGCGGGACCAAATAGATACGCAGTATTTT. Translating gives CASSRRRDQIDTQYF.

V and J are TRBV30 and TRBJ1-2; D is unresolved. The germline V and J ends were trimmed by 1 base and 4 bases, with 16 bases remaining between them. The CDR3 length is 15 residues. The germline V gene has CDR1 GTSNPN and CDR2 SVGIG (reference sequence). In DNA form, the CDR3 reads TGTGCCTGGAGTGAGGCCCCGGGAGGGTCCTATGGCTACACCTTC. Its protein product is CAWSEAPGGSYGYTF.

The gene calls are TRBV27 and TRBJ1-5; D remains unclear. The CDR3 runs to 16 residues. V was cut by 5 bases and J by 2 bases, with 16 bases left in between. Germline CDR1 is MNHEY and CDR2 is SMNVEV (reference sequence). CDR3 DNA: TGTGCCAGCAGTCCACGGAACCCTCGGGGCAATCAGCCCCAGCATTTT. This encodes CASSPRNPRGNQPQHF.

This chain connects TRBV14 to TRBJ2-3; no clear D gene. In germline, CDR1 is SGHDN, CDR2 FVKESK. CDR3 length: 16 amino acids. The V end lost 5 bases, the J end lost 0 bases, and 15 bases lay between the germline ends. The CDR3 loop is CASSYSALPSTDTQYF. The CDR3 DNA follows: TGTGCCAGCAGCTACTCCGCGCTTCCTAGCACAGATACGCAGTATTTT.

The rearrangement uses TRBV3-1 (or the pseudogene TRBV3-2) and TRBJ1-1; D is undetermined. In germline, CDR1 is LGHDT, CDR2 YNNKEL (reference sequence). Trimming took 0 bases from V and 13 from J, leaving 15 bases between them. CDR3 length: 13 amino acids. CDR3: CASSQDPAAGFFF. DNA for the CDR3: TGTGCCAGCAGCCAAGATCCCGCCGCAGGCTTTTTCTTT.

The rearrangement uses TRBV20-1 and TRBJ2-7, with TRBD2 as a possible D gene (7 bases). The CDR3 sequence is 11 residues long. CDR1 DFQATT and CDR2 SNEGSKA come from the germline V gene (reference sequence). V was cut by 6 bases and J by 3 bases, with 9 bases left in between. The CDR3 sequence is CSAGGGYEQYF. CDR3 nucleotide sequence: TGCAGTGCGGGAGGGGGCTACGAGCAGTACTTC.